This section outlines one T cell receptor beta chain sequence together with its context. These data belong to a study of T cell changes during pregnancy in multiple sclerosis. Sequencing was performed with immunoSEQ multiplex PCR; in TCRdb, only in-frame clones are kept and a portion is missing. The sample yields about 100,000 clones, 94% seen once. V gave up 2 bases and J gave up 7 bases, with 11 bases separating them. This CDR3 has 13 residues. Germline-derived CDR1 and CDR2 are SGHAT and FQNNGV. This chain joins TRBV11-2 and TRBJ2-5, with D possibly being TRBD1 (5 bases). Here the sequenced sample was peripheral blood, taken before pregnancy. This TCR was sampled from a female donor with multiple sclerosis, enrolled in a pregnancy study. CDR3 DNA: TGTGCCAGCAGCTTACCAGGGCGGCGGACCCAGTACTTC. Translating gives CASSLPGRRTQYF.